A single sample is the source of the 30 T cell receptor beta chains below, sequenced in a study of shared clonotypes between healthy human individuals (dated by TCRdb to about 2020). Libraries came from the immunoSEQ multiplex PCR assay. TCRdb provides this immuneACCESS table in a form limited to in-frame rearrangements. Some clones are lacking; in checked studies, under half of them reflect an unresolved V gene, and why the rest are absent is not known. Across this sample there are hundreds of thousands of clones, with approximately 79% seen only once. The ten largest clones represent 1.5% to 2% of the sample. Sequenced input: memory CD4+ T cells sorted from blood. Explained via the paper, the cell subset or site label denotes: CD45RA-negative fraction. Source of these receptors: a woman in her twenties or thirties in good health.

V gene TRBV6-1 combines with J gene TRBJ2-2; 7 bases align to TRBD1. The CDR3 runs 14 residues. CDR1 is MNHNS and CDR2 is SASEGT in the germline V gene. J was trimmed by 5 bases and V by 8 bases; bases with no gene match: 8. This chain's CDR3 is CASRGGLGTGELFF. The CDR3, as DNA: TGTGCCAGCCGAGGGGGCCTGGGGACCGGGGAGCTGTTTTTT.

This clone was counted once. The V call is TRBV5-4, the J call TRBJ2-5; 7 bases match TRBD1. This CDR3 region has 15 residues. The germline V gene encodes CDR1 SGHNT and CDR2 YYREEE (reference sequence). The junction had 5 bases not matched to a gene; V was cut back by 1 base and J by 2 bases. The CDR3 DNA follows: TGTGCCAGCAGCTTGACGACAGGGTCTCAAGAGACCCAGTACTTC. It translates to CASSLTTGSQETQYF.

The chain recombines TRBV5-8 with TRBJ2-3, with unresolved D. The germline CDR1 and CDR2 sequences are SGHTS and YDEGEE. V dropped 1 base and J dropped 0 bases, with 9 bases sitting between them. This CDR3 region has 15 residues. In DNA form, the CDR3 reads TGTGCCAGCAGCTTGACGTTCGGGAGCACAGATACGCAGTATTTT. It codes for CASSLTFGSTDTQYF. The whole variable domain, filled in from reference TRBV5-8 and TRBJ2-3, reads EAGVTQSPTHLIKTRGQQATLRCSPISGHTSVYWYQQALGLGLQFLLWYDEGEERNRGNFPPRFSGRQFPNYSSELNVNALELEDSALYLCASSLTFGSTDTQYFGPGTRLTVL.

The chain uses TRBV19 and TRBJ2-2; the D call may be TRBD1 or TRBD2 (5 bases each). Trimming pared 5 bases from V and 4 bases from J, leaving 20 bases between. Germline CDR1 and CDR2: LNHDA and SQIVND (reference sequence). This CDR3 contains 17 residues. The chain's CDR3 is CASSASGTAVVTGELFF. CDR3 sequence (DNA): TGTGCCAGTAGTGCCTCCGGGACGGCGGTTGTCACCGGGGAGCTGTTTTTT. Based on the CDR3 plus reference TRBV19 and TRBJ2-2, the full variable domain is DGGITQSPKYLFRKEGQNVTLSCEQNLNHDAMYWYRQDPGQGLRLIYYSQIVNDFQKGDIAEGYSVSREKKESFPLTVTSAQKNPTAFYLCASSASGTAVVTGELFFGEGSRLTVL.

This clone appeared a single time. Other DNA sequences in this sample translate to the same CDR3. CDR3: CASSIRGASTDTQYF. CDR3 DNA sequence: TGTGCCAGTAGTATCCGGGGGGCTAGCACAGATACGCAGTATTTT. The chain joins TRBV19 to TRBJ2-3; tentative D call: TRBD2 (7 bases). The germline V gene encodes CDR1 LNHDA and CDR2 SQIVND (reference sequence). The CDR3 has 15 residues. V gave up 3 bases and J gave up 0 bases, with 10 bases separating them.

In the case of this clone: The sample contains more than one DNA sequence encoding this CDR3. V usage is TRBV2 and J usage is TRBJ1-5, with 8 bases matching TRBD1. The germline V gene encodes CDR1 SNHLY and CDR2 FYNNEI. The trim removed 5 bases at V and 4 bases at J, leaving 4 bases unmatched. CDR3 size: 14 residues. The CDR3 protein is CASSRQGTNQPQHF. The CDR3 DNA is TGTGCCAGCAGTCGACAGGGGACAAATCAGCCCCAGCATTTT. Drawing the rest from reference TRBV2 and TRBJ1-5, the complete variable domain is EPEVTQTPSHQVTQMGQEVILRCVPISNHLYFYWYRQILGQKVEFLVSFYNNEISEKSEIFDDQFSVERPDGSNFTLKIRSTKLEDSAMYFCASSRQGTNQPQHFGDGTRLSIL.

The CDR3 nucleotides are TGTGCCAGCAGCAATCCACAGGTGTGCAGCAAACTGTTTTTT. This gives the protein CASSNPQVCSKLFF. The rearrangement uses TRBV21-1 and TRBJ1-4; TRBD1 reflects the table's D call only, with no check against the DNA. TRBV21-1 is flagged as a pseudogene. This CDR3 comprises 14 residues.

CDR3 coding DNA: TGCAGCGTTAGGACAGGGGGCAACGAGCAGTACTTC. Amino acids: CSVRTGGNEQYF. This chain links TRBV29-1 with TRBJ2-5, with TRBD1 matching over 11 bases. The tail of the sequence fits TRBJ2-7 better, so the J call may be wrong. Germline V gene sequence: CDR1 SQVTM, CDR2 ANQGSEA. The CDR3 is made up of 12 amino acids.

The chain is built from TRBV4-2 and TRBJ2-1; TRBD2 aligns across 15 bases. This CDR3 has 18 amino acids. CDR1 and CDR2 from the germline V gene are LGHNA and YNFKEQ. V gave up 4 bases and J gave up 8 bases; unmatched junction bases: 12. The CDR3 loop reads CASSLRGLAGGPGYEQFF. CDR3 bases: TGTGCCAGCAGCCTCCGAGGACTAGCGGGAGGGCCTGGGTATGAGCAGTTCTTC.

The CDR3, as DNA: TGTGCCAGCAGCTTGTTGGACAGTGGTCAGCCCCAGCATTTT. It specifies CASSLLDSGQPQHF. V and J are TRBV5-6 and TRBJ1-5, with D tentatively TRBD1 (6 bases). CDR3 length equals 14 residues. Trimming removed 1 base from V and 6 bases from J, with 11 bases in between. Germline-derived CDR1 and CDR2 are SGHDT and YYEEEE.

The CDR3 DNA sequence: TGTGCCAGCAGAAACACCGGGACAGGGGGCTACGAGCAGTACTTC. Its translation is CASRNTGTGGYEQYF. V gene TRBV28 combines with J gene TRBJ2-7; 11 positions agree with TRBD1. Unmatched junction bases numbered 7, after V lost 6 bases and J lost 3 bases. This CDR3 has 15 residues. Germline assignment: CDR1 MDHEN and CDR2 SYDVKM.

The rearrangement joins TRBV6-1 to TRBJ2-2, with 14 bases aligning to TRBD2. Germline V gene sequence: CDR1 MNHNS, CDR2 SASEGT. The CDR3 runs to 18 residues. J lost 6 bases, V lost 1 base, and 7 bases had no gene match. The CDR3 reads CASSEGLAGLAGAGELFF. CDR3 sequence (DNA): TGTGCCAGCAGTGAAGGACTCGCGGGACTAGCGGGAGCCGGGGAGCTGTTTTTT.

A word on this clone: At one end the junction does not follow the germline gene, possibly because of a read error. This chain joins TRBV6-5 and TRBJ2-1; 7 bases line up with TRBD2. Germline loops: CDR1 MNHEY, CDR2 SVGAGI. This CDR3 contains 12 residues. CDR3 sequence (DNA): TGTGCCAGCAGTTACTCGGGGCGGGAGACCCTCTTC. Translated: CASSYSGRETLF.

The chain has TRBV19 and TRBJ1-1, with D possibly matching TRBD1 (5 bases). The V and J ends lost 5 bases and 11 bases respectively, with 12 bases between them. This CDR3 is built from 11 residues. Germline values: CDR1 LNHDA, CDR2 SQIVND (reference sequence). In nucleotides, the CDR3 is TGTGCCAGTAGTCCGGGGCCAGGGGCTTTCTTT. This codes for CASSPGPGAFF. Full variable domain (outside the CDR3, taken from reference TRBV19 and TRBJ1-1): DGGITQSPKYLFRKEGQNVTLSCEQNLNHDAMYWYRQDPGQGLRLIYYSQIVNDFQKGDIAEGYSVSREKKESFPLTVTSAQKNPTAFYLCASSPGPGAFFGQGTRLTVV.

The rearrangement uses TRBV7-2 and TRBJ2-1; no reliable D call. CDR3 size: 15 residues. Germline CDR1 is SGHTA and CDR2 is FQGNSA. Between the trimmed V and J ends, which lost 1 base and 12 bases, there was a span of 19 bases. The CDR3 coding sequence is TGTGCCAGCAGCTTAGAAGCGACACCCCGTCCGAGGCAGTTCTTC. Amino acids: CASSLEATPRPRQFF.

The chain carries TRBV4-2 and TRBJ2-2; the D gene is possibly TRBD2 (7 bases). Trimming stripped 5 bases from V and 0 bases from J, with 16 bases between. Germline loops: CDR1 LGHNA, CDR2 YNFKEQ. The CDR3 has 17 residues. The CDR3 is CASSIRGGRANTGELFF. The CDR3, as DNA: TGTGCCAGCAGCATCAGGGGCGGGAGAGCGAACACCGGGGAGCTGTTTTTT.

The chain is built from TRBV28 and TRBJ1-4; tentatively, D is TRBD1 (5 bases). The V and J ends lost 3 bases and 4 bases respectively, with 12 bases between them. This CDR3 has 15 residues. CDR1 and CDR2 from the germline V gene are MDHEN and SYDVKM. This chain's CDR3 is CASSFEQALNEKLFF. CDR3 DNA: TGTGCCAGCAGTTTTGAACAGGCCCTTAATGAAAAACTGTTTTTT.

This clone was seen just once. This chain links TRBV30 with TRBJ2-7; 7 nucleotides line up with TRBD2. Germline CDR1 and CDR2: GTSNPN and SVGIG (reference sequence). V was pared by 2 bases and J by 0 bases, with 4 bases of the junction left unmatched. The CDR3 contains 14 residues. The CDR3 sequence: CAWSTTSASYEQYF. The DNA of the CDR3 is TGTGCCTGGAGTACTACTAGCGCCTCCTACGAGCAGTACTTC.

The gene calls are TRBV7-9 and TRBJ2-5; TRBD1 aligns across 8 bases. The J call could be wrong; TRBJ2-7 is a better fit for the DNA end. The CDR3 runs to 16 residues. Germline V gives CDR1 SEHNR, CDR2 FQNEAQ (reference sequence). This CDR3 reads CASSPGGGGRVVEQYF. The CDR3 bases are TGTGCCAGCAGCCCAGGGGGCGGAGGAAGGGTGGTCGAGCAGTACTTC.

The chain couples TRBV5-4 to TRBJ2-1; no reliable D call. Trimming removed 1 base from V and 0 bases from J, with 11 bases in between. Germline V lookup: CDR1 SGHNT, CDR2 YYREEE (reference sequence). The CDR3 loop spans 16 amino acids. The CDR3 DNA follows: TGTGCCAGCAGCTTGTTTCGCTTTAGCTCCTACAATGAGCAGTTCTTC. It codes for CASSLFRFSSYNEQFF.

In this sample, this clone turned up a few times. The rearrangement uses TRBV2 and TRBJ1-3; 7 positions match TRBD1. CDR3 length equals 14 residues. Looked up from germline, CDR1 is SNHLY and CDR2 is FYNNEI. V gave up 5 bases and J gave up 7 bases; unmatched junction bases: 8. The CDR3 DNA is TGTGCCAGCAGTAGGACAGACAGGGCTAACACCATATATTTT. It yields the protein CASSRTDRANTIYF. The full variable domain, completed using reference TRBV2 and TRBJ1-3, is EPEVTQTPSHQVTQMGQEVILRCVPISNHLYFYWYRQILGQKVEFLVSFYNNEISEKSEIFDDQFSVERPDGSNFTLKIRSTKLEDSAMYFCASSRTDRANTIYFGEGSWLTVV.

This rearrangement joins TRBV6-5 to TRBJ1-1, with D uncertain. Deletions cut 0 bases from V and 11 bases from J, with 19 bases between. Germline lookup yields CDR1 MNHEY and CDR2 SVGAGI. This CDR3 spans 15 amino acids. In nucleotides, the CDR3 is TGTGCCAGCAGTTACTCGAGCGCAGGATCAAAACGGGCTTTCTTT. Protein product: CASSYSSAGSKRAFF.

This sequence joins TRBV6-1 and TRBJ2-1, with 8 bases identical to TRBD2. Germline CDR1 and CDR2: MNHNS and SASEGT. J was trimmed by 9 bases and V by 3 bases; bases with no gene match: 13. This CDR3 has 16 residues. The CDR3: CASSDQPGGPKSEQFF. The CDR3 DNA reads as TGTGCCAGCAGTGACCAGCCGGGAGGGCCTAAGAGTGAGCAGTTCTTC.

The sample holds one count of this clone. The CDR3 DNA reads TGTGCCAGCAATCGAAGGTGGGAGCACGGCACCGGGGAGCTGTTTTTT. It codes for CASNRRWEHGTGELFF. The V and J genes are TRBV27 and TRBJ2-2, with D possibly matching TRBD2 (5 bases). V was trimmed by 7 bases and J by 4 bases, leaving 19 bases between them. This CDR3 has 16 amino acids. CDR1 is MNHEY and CDR2 is SMNVEV in the germline V gene (reference sequence).

J is TRBJ1-4 and V is TRBV5-8; tentative D call: TRBD1 (5 bases). CDR1 is SGHTS, CDR2 YDEGEE, per germline. Trimming pared 4 bases from V and 4 bases from J, leaving 14 bases between. CDR3 size: 15 residues. CDR3 bases: TGTGCCAGCAGCCCCGGGACTGATCTTAATGAAAAACTGTTTTTT. The encoded protein is CASSPGTDLNEKLFF.

The chain carries TRBV27 and TRBJ1-5; no definite D call. CDR3 size: 15 residues. Germline-derived CDR1 and CDR2 are MNHEY and SMNVEV (reference sequence). Trimming removed 10 bases at V and 0 bases at J, with 16 bases between. The CDR3 loop reads CATSPGWDSNQPQHF. The CDR3 DNA reads TGTGCCACCTCCCCTGGGTGGGATAGCAATCAGCCCCAGCATTTT.

This chain connects TRBV7-9 to TRBJ2-1; TRBD2 matches at 11 bases. The CDR3 has 18 residues. Germline CDR1 and CDR2: SEHNR and FQNEAQ (reference sequence). The trim removed 5 bases at V and 1 base at J, leaving 10 bases unmatched. For the CDR3, the DNA is TGTGCCAGCAGCCCTAGACTAGCGGGAAGGCGATCCTACAATGAGCAGTTCTTC. The encoded protein is CASSPRLAGRRSYNEQFF.

This clone was observed a handful of times. This rearrangement joins TRBV28 to TRBJ2-7, with 14 bases matching TRBD2. The CDR3 contains 14 residues. J lost 2 bases, V lost 10 bases, and 4 bases had no gene match. CDR1 is MDHEN and CDR2 is SYDVKM in the germline V gene. The CDR3 coding sequence is TGTGCCACCATGGGACTAGCGGGAGCCTACGAGCAGTACTTC. Its protein is CATMGLAGAYEQYF.

This sequence joins TRBV10-3 and TRBJ2-7; 8 bases agree with TRBD1. The trim removed 11 bases at V and 5 bases at J, leaving 14 bases unmatched. Germline CDR1 and CDR2: ENHRY and SYGVKD. This CDR3 region has 14 residues. The CDR3 DNA sequence: TGTGCCGCGGGTGGCAGGGGGCAAAGCGACGAGCAGTACTTC. Amino acids: CAAGGRGQSDEQYF.

This clone has more than one count but fewer than ten. The chain recombines TRBV7-2 with TRBJ1-4, with TRBD1 matching over 7 bases. With 5 bases clipped from V and 4 bases from J, the junction kept 7 bases outside the gene matches. Looked up from germline, CDR1 is SGHTA and CDR2 is FQGNSA. This CDR3 contains 15 residues. In DNA, the CDR3 is TGTGCCAGCAGCCGCGGGACAGTGTTTAATGAAAAACTGTTTTTT. Translating gives CASSRGTVFNEKLFF.